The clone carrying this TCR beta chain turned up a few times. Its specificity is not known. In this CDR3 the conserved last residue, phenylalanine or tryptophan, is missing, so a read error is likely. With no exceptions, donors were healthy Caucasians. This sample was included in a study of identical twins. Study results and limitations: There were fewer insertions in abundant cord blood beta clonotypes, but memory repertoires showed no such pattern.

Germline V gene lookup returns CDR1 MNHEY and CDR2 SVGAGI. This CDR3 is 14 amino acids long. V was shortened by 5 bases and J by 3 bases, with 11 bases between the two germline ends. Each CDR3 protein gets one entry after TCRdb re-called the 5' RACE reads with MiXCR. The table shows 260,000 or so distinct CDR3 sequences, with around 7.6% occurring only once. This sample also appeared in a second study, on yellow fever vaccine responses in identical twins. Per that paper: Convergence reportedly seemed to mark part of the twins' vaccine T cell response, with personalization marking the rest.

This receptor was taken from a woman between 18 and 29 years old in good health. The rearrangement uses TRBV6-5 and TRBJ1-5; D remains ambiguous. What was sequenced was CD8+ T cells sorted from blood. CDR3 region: CASSASGVNQPQHY. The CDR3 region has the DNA TGTGCCAGCAGTGCCAGTGGGGTCAATCAGCCCCAGCATTAT.